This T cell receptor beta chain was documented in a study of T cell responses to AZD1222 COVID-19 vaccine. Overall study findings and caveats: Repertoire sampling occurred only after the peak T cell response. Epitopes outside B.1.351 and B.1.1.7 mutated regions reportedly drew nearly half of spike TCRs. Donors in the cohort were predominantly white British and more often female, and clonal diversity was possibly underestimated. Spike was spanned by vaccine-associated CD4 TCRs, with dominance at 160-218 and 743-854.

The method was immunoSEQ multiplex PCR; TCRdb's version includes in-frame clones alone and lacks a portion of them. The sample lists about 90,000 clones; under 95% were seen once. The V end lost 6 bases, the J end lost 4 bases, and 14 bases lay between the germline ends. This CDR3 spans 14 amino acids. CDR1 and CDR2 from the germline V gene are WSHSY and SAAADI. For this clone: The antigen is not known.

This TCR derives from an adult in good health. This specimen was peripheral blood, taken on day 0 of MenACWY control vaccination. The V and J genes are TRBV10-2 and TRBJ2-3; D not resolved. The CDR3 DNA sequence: TGCGCCAGCAGGGTAAGGGCACCGGCAGATACGCAGTATTTT. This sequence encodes CASRVRAPADTQYF.